This TCR beta chain was observed in a study of identical twins. Via MiXCR, TCRdb re-called the 5' RACE reads, giving one row per CDR3 protein. The sample shows about 530,000 distinct CDR3 sequences, 20% to 25% of them seen only once. Germline V gene sequence: CDR1 MNHEY, CDR2 SVGAGI. This CDR3 spans 17 amino acids. J gave up 0 bases and V 0 bases, and 7 bases lay outside the gene matches. Donors were all healthy Caucasians. The same sample was also studied in work on yellow fever vaccine responses in identical twins.

Specimen: CD4+ T cells sorted from blood. This TCR was sampled from a woman aged 18-30 years in good health. This chain connects TRBV6-5 to TRBJ1-1; 7 bases match TRBD1. In DNA, the CDR3 is TGTGCCAGCAGTTACTCGACAGGGTCTCGGGTGAACACTGAAGCTTTCTTT. This encodes CASSYSTGSRVNTEAFF.